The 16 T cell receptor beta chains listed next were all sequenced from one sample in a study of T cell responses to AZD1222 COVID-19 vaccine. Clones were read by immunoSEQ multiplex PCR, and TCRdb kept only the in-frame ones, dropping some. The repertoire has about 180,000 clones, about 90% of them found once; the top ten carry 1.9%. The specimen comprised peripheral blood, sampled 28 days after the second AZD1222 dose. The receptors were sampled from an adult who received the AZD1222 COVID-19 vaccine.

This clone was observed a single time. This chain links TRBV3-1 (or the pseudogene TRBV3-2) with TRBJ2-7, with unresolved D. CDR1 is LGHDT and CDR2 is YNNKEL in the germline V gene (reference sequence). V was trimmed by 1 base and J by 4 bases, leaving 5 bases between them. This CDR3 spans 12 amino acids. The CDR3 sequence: CASSQARYEQYF. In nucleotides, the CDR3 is TGTGCCAGCAGCCAAGCTAGGTACGAGCAGTACTTC.

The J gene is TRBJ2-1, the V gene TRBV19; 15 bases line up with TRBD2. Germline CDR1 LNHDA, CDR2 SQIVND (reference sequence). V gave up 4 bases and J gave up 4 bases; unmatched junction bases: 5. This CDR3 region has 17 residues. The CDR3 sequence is CASSSGTSGGFYNEQFF. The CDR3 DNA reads TGTGCCAGTAGTAGCGGGACTAGCGGGGGGTTTTACAATGAGCAGTTCTTC. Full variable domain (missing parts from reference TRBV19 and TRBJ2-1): DGGITQSPKYLFRKEGQNVTLSCEQNLNHDAMYWYRQDPGQGLRLIYYSQIVNDFQKGDIAEGYSVSREKKESFPLTVTSAQKNPTAFYLCASSSGTSGGFYNEQFFGPGTRLTVL.

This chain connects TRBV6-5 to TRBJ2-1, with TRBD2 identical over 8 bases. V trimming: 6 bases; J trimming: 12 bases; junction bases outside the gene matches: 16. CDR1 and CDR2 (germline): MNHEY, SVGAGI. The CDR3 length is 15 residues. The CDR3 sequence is CASSPPGTSFSRQFF. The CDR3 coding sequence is TGTGCCAGCAGCCCACCCGGGACTAGTTTTAGTCGGCAGTTCTTC.

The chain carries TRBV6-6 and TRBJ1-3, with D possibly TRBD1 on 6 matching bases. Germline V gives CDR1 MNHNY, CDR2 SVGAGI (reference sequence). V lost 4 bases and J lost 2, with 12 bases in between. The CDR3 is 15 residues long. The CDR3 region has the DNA TGTGCCAGCAGTTTTACAGGGAATGCTGGAAACACCATATATTTT. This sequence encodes CASSFTGNAGNTIYF.

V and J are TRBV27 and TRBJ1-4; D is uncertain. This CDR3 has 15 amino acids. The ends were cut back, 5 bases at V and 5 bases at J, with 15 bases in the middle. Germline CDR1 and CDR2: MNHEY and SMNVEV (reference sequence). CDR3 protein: CASSPLPLPNEKLFF. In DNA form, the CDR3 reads TGTGCCAGCAGTCCCCTCCCCTTACCAAATGAAAAACTGTTTTTT.

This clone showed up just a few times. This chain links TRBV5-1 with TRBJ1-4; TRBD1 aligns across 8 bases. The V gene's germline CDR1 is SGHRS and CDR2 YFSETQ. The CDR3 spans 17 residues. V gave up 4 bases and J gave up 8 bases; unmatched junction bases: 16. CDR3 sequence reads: CASSPQGTGPGEEKLFF. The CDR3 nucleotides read TGCGCCAGCAGCCCTCAAGGGACAGGCCCCGGGGAAGAAAAACTGTTTTTT.

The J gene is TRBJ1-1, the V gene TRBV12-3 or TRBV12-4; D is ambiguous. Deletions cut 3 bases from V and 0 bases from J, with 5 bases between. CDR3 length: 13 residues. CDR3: CASSLGMNTEAFF. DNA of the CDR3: TGTGCCAGCAGTTTGGGGATGAACACTGAAGCTTTCTTT.

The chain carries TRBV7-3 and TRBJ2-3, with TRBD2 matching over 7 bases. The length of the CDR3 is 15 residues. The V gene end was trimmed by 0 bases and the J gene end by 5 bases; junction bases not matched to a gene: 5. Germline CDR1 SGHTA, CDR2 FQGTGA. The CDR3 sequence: CASSLTPGRGDTQYF. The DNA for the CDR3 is TGTGCCAGCAGCTTAACGCCGGGGAGGGGAGATACGCAGTATTTT.

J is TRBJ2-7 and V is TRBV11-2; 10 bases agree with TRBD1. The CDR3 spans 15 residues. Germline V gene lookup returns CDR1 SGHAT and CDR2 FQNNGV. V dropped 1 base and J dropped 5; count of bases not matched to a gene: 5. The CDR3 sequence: CASSLGGQGTHEQYF. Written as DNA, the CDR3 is TGTGCCAGCAGCTTAGGGGGACAGGGGACCCACGAGCAGTACTTC.

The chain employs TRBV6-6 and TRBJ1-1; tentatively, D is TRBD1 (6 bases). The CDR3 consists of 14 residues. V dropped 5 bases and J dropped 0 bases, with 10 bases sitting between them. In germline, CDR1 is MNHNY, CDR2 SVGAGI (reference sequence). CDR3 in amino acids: CASSADRLNTEAFF. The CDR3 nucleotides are TGTGCCAGCAGTGCTGACAGGTTGAACACTGAAGCTTTCTTT.

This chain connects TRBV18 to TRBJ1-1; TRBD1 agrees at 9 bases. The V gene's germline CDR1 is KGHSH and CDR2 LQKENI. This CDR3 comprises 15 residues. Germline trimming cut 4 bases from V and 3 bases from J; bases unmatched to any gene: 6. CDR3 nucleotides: TGTGCCAGCTCACGTCGGACAGGGGCGGACACTGAAGCTTTCTTT. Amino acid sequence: CASSRRTGADTEAFF.

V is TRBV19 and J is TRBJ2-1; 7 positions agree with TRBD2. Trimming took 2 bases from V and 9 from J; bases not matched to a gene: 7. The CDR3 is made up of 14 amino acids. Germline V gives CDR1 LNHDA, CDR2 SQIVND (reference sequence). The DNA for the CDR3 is TGTGCCAGTAGTATACAGGGAGGGCGAGGTGAGCAGTTCTTC. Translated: CASSIQGGRGEQFF.

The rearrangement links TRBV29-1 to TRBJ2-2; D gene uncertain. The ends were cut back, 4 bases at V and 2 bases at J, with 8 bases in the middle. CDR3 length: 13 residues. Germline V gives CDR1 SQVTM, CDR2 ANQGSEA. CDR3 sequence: CSVVLTNTGELFF. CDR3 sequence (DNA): TGCAGCGTTGTTCTGACAAACACCGGGGAGCTGTTTTTT.

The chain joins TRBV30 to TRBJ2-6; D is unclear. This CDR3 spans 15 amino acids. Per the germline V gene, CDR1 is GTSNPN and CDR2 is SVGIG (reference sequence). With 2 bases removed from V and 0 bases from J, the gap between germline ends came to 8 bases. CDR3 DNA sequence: TGTGCCTGGAGTCCTGACAACTCTGGGGCCAACGTCCTGACTTTC. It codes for CAWSPDNSGANVLTF.

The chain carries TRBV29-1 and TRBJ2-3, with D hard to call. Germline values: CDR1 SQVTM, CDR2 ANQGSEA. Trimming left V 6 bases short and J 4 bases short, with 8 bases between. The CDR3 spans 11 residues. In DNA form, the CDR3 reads TGCAGCGTGCGTGAGGCAGATACGCAGTATTTT. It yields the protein CSVREADTQYF.

The CDR3, as DNA: TGTGCCAGCAGCTCCCGGACTAGCGGGAGGTTAGGTGAGCAGTTCTTC. Amino acids: CASSSRTSGRLGEQFF. This rearrangement joins TRBV11-2 to TRBJ2-1, with 14 bases matching TRBD2. The CDR3 extends over 16 amino acids. V lost 4 bases to trimming and J lost 9 bases; unmatched junction nucleotides: 8. Germline CDR1 is SGHAT and CDR2 is FQNNGV.